Presented here are 16 T cell receptor beta chains from one specimen sequenced in a study of T cells after yellow fever vaccination. TCRdb independently ran MiXCR on the 5' RACE reads; one entry per CDR3 protein. In the table there are roughly 300,000 distinct CDR3 sequences, roughly 7% of which are singletons. Material: PBMCs, obtained around 45 days after the first yellow fever vaccination. Every receptor here comes from a man between 18 and 29 years old who received the YFV17D yellow fever vaccine.

This clonotype appeared many times. The CDR3 spells CSVLFVGSNTGELFF. CDR3 DNA: TGCAGCGTTTTGTTCGTAGGGTCGAACACCGGGGAGCTGTTTTTT. J is TRBJ2-2 and V is TRBV29-1; no reliable D call. Germline V CDR1 and CDR2: SQVTM, ANQGSEA. The CDR3 runs 15 residues. V shed 5 bases and J shed 0 bases, with 13 bases lying between them.

The chain joins TRBV20-1 to TRBJ2-3, with 7 bases that match TRBD2. Per the germline V gene, CDR1 is DFQATT and CDR2 is SNEGSKA (reference sequence). Unmatched junction bases numbered 8, after V lost 3 bases and J lost 2 bases. The CDR3 is made up of 15 amino acids. The CDR3 bases are TGCAGTGCTAGGGTCCCCAGCGGGGCCACAGATACGCAGTATTTT. Amino acid sequence: CSARVPSGATDTQYF.

The V gene is TRBV10-3, the J gene TRBJ2-1, with D possibly matching TRBD1 (6 bases). In germline, CDR1 is ENHRY, CDR2 SYGVKD. V lost 3 bases, J lost 4 bases, and 16 bases lay in between. The CDR3 covers 16 residues. The DNA of the CDR3 is TGTGCCATCAGTGACCCCCAGGGGACCTATTACAATGAGCAGTTCTTC. This codes for CAISDPQGTYYNEQFF.

This clonotype was observed a handful of times. The gene calls are TRBV18 and TRBJ2-7, with 9 positions matching TRBD1. V gave up 2 bases and J gave up 4 bases; unmatched junction bases: 9. The CDR3 is 16 amino acids. The germline CDR1 and CDR2 sequences are KGHSH and LQKENI. The CDR3 spells CASSPVSQGAFYEQYF. CDR3 DNA: TGTGCCAGCTCACCAGTATCACAGGGGGCTTTTTACGAGCAGTACTTC.

This clonotype turned up a few times. The chain links TRBV10-3 to TRBJ1-3; no firm D call. The CDR3 has 13 residues. Germline-derived CDR1 and CDR2 are ENHRY and SYGVKD. Trimming cost V 9 bases and J 0 bases, with 9 bases left between them. This chain's CDR3 is CAIRPDSGNTIYF. CDR3 bases: TGTGCCATACGACCGGACTCTGGAAACACCATATATTTT.

This clonotype was observed a few times. The V and J genes are TRBV5-4 and TRBJ2-1; 7 bases fit TRBD1. In germline, CDR1 is SGHNT, CDR2 YYREEE (reference sequence). V lost 5 bases to trimming and J lost 0 bases; unmatched junction nucleotides: 5. The CDR3 totals 15 residues. The chain's CDR3 is CASSWGQISYNEQFF. DNA of the CDR3: TGTGCCAGCAGTTGGGGACAGATCTCCTACAATGAGCAGTTCTTC. The full variable domain, in which reference TRBV5-4 and TRBJ2-1 provide the parts outside the CDR3, is ETGVTQSPTHLIKTRGQQVTLRCSSQSGHNTVSWYQQALGQGPQFIFQYYREEENGRGNFPPRFSGLQFPNYSSELNVNALELDDSALYLCASSWGQISYNEQFFGPGTRLTVL.

This clonotype was seen a handful of times. This chain connects TRBV20-1 to TRBJ2-5; perhaps TRBD2 as D (6 bases). Germline V gene sequence: CDR1 DFQATT, CDR2 SNEGSKA (reference sequence). V lost 6 bases, J lost 4 bases, and 18 bases lay in between. This CDR3 region has 14 residues. CDR3 coding DNA: TGCAGTGCCTCACGGGGACTGCGAGGAGAGACCCAGTACTTC. This codes for CSASRGLRGETQYF.

The table lists this clonotype with a few counts. V usage is TRBV7-9 and J usage is TRBJ2-1; D ambiguous. There are 16 residues in the CDR3. The V gene lost 4 bases and the J gene lost 0 bases, with 13 bases spanning the gap. CDR1 and CDR2 from the germline V gene are SEHNR and FQNEAQ (reference sequence). CDR3 region: CASSSQVLSSYNEQFF. CDR3 nucleotide sequence: TGTGCCAGCAGCTCCCAGGTCCTTTCCTCCTACAATGAGCAGTTCTTC.

This clonotype was detected a few times. The chain couples TRBV18 to TRBJ2-2, with 7 positions matching TRBD1. The CDR3 is made up of 15 amino acids. After removal of 3 bases from V and 6 bases from J, the junction contained 7 bases not matched to a gene. Germline CDR1 and CDR2: KGHSH and LQKENI. The chain's CDR3 is CASSPTTGEAGELFF. The CDR3 nucleotides read TGTGCCAGCTCACCCACTACAGGGGAAGCCGGGGAGCTGTTTTTT.

This clonotype was counted between two and nine times. This rearrangement joins TRBV4-1 to TRBJ2-1; D is ambiguous. Germline lookup yields CDR1 MGHRA and CDR2 YSYEKL. The V end was cut by 0 bases, the J end by 3 bases, with 9 bases between. The CDR3 is 15 residues long. DNA for the CDR3: TGCGCCAGCAGCCAAGATGCCCCAGGCTACAATGAGCAGTTCTTC. It translates to CASSQDAPGYNEQFF.

This clonotype was seen many times. The rearrangement links TRBV3-1 to TRBJ1-2, with 7 bases identical to TRBD1. Per the germline V gene, CDR1 is LGHDT and CDR2 is YNNKEL (reference sequence). The CDR3 has 14 amino acids. V gave up 1 base and J gave up 4 bases; unmatched junction bases: 3. The CDR3 reads CASSQARDSYGYTF. CDR3 in DNA: TGTGCCAGCAGCCAAGCTCGGGACAGCTATGGCTACACCTTC.

A note on this clonotype: An end of the junction does not agree with germline; a read error may underlie this. This rearrangement joins TRBV10-3 to TRBJ2-3, with 10 bases that match TRBD2. Per the germline V gene, CDR1 is ENHRY and CDR2 is SYGVKD. This CDR3 is 15 amino acids long. CDR3 loop: CAISEPGLAADTQYF. DNA for the CDR3: TGTGCTATCAGTGAGCCAGGACTAGCGGCAGATACGCAGTACTTT.

This clonotype has more than one count but fewer than ten. The gene calls are TRBV11-2 and TRBJ2-2, with 11 bases that match TRBD1. This CDR3 region has 16 residues. J gave up 9 bases and V 4 bases, and 10 bases lay outside the gene matches. Looked up from germline, CDR1 is SGHAT and CDR2 is FQNNGV. The CDR3 region is CASSSLGQGARWELFF. The CDR3 nucleotides read TGTGCCAGCAGCTCCCTTGGACAGGGGGCTCGCTGGGAGCTGTTTTTT.

This clonotype turned up a few times. The chain carries TRBV6-2 or TRBV6-3 and TRBJ2-4; D gene unclear. This CDR3 has 19 residues. Germline values: CDR1 MNHEY, CDR2 SVGEGT. With 0 bases removed from V and 2 bases from J, the gap between germline ends came to 20 bases. This CDR3 is CASSYSKLARRNSKNIQYF. The CDR3 coding sequence is TGTGCCAGCAGTTACTCGAAATTGGCCCGACGAAATTCCAAAAACATTCAGTACTTC.

This clonotype was recorded at least ten times. This rearrangement joins TRBV7-3 to TRBJ2-7; 11 nucleotides line up with TRBD2. V lost 4 bases, J lost 7 bases, and 6 bases stayed unmatched. The CDR3 contains 14 residues. Per germline, CDR1 SGHTA and CDR2 FQGTGA. This CDR3 reads CASSSLGLAEEQYF. Written as DNA, the CDR3 is TGTGCCAGCAGCTCGCTGGGACTAGCGGAGGAGCAGTACTTC.

This clonotype has a handful of counts. The rearrangement joins TRBV20-1 to TRBJ2-7, with D unresolved. This CDR3 is built from 15 residues. Germline CDR1 DFQATT, CDR2 SNEGSKA (reference sequence). Trimming removed 0 bases from V and 1 base from J, with 13 bases in between. The DNA for the CDR3 is TGCAGTGCTAGAGATTGGTCGGCGGAGTCCTACGAGCAGTACTTC. Its translation: CSARDWSAESYEQYF.